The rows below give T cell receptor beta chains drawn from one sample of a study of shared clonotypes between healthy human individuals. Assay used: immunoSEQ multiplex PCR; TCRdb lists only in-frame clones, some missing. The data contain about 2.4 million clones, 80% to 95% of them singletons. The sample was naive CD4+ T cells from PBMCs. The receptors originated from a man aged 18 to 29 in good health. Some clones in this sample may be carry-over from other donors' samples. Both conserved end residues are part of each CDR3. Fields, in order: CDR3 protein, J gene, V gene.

CDR3 protein: CAISETPRTANQPQHF
J gene: TRBJ1-5
V gene: TRBV10-3

CDR3 protein: CASSLPGPAADTQYF
J gene: TRBJ2-3
V gene: TRBV5-4

CDR3 protein: CASSEQGGYYEQYF
J gene: TRBJ2-7
V gene: TRBV11-2

CDR3 protein: CASSRGFGEQYF
J gene: TRBJ2-7
V gene: TRBV7-9

CDR3 protein: CASSGEGLSTEAFF
J gene: TRBJ1-1
V gene: TRBV2

CDR3 protein: CASSPGLAGGTDTQYF
J gene: TRBJ2-3
V gene: TRBV18

CDR3 protein: CASSNRDRGPTPYNEQFF
J gene: TRBJ2-1
V gene: TRBV7-2

CDR3 protein: CASSLTLASPDTQYF
J gene: TRBJ2-3
V gene: TRBV5-1

CDR3 protein: CASSRDRAGEKLFF
J gene: TRBJ1-4
V gene: TRBV18

CDR3 protein: CASSLSSTTNEKLFF
J gene: TRBJ1-4
V gene: TRBV7-3

CDR3 protein: CAEGGPQHF
J gene: TRBJ1-5
V gene: TRBV27

CDR3 protein: CASSLAIGAGNTIYF
J gene: TRBJ1-3
V gene: TRBV18

CDR3 protein: CASSWDRGGNTIYF
J gene: TRBJ1-3
V gene: TRBV2

CDR3 protein: CASSLDPGDGQPQHF
J gene: TRBJ1-5
V gene: TRBV5-1

CDR3 protein: CASSGSQRGNEQFF
J gene: TRBJ2-1
V gene: TRBV9